This section outlines one T cell receptor (beta chain) sequence together with its context. Its antigen remains unidentified. The CDR3 consists of 15 residues. CDR1 is SGDLS, CDR2 YYNGEE, per germline. Between the trimmed V and J ends, which lost 4 bases and 0 bases, there was a span of 11 bases. The data were taken from a study of T cells in Graves' hyperthyroidism and ophthalmopathy. Overall study context: Pretreatment peripheral blood was obtained at initial diagnosis. General study findings and limits: A model of 13 V-J features distinguished ophthalmopathy from stable hyperthyroidism.

TCR beta CDR3 regions were amplified from RNA transcripts. The TCR CDR3 first-round RT-PCR relied on the HTBI primer set. TCRdb re-called the multiplex PCR reads through MiXCR, storing one row per CDR3 protein. The sample holds around 700,000 distinct CDR3 sequences; around a third are singletons and the top ten take around 31%. The receptor was derived from a woman between 35 and 50 years old with Graves' hyperthyroidism. The sequenced material came from blood. The rearrangement links TRBV9 to TRBJ1-5; D call uncertain. The CDR3 reads CASSHDWDSNQPQHF. The CDR3 DNA sequence: TGTGCCAGCAGCCATGACTGGGATAGCAATCAGCCCCAGCATTTT.